One sample yielded the 4 T cell receptor beta chains listed below, sequenced in a study of CXCR3-negative and CXCR3-positive naive CD8 T cells. The study, taken as a whole, reports: CXCR3-positive naive cells carried more hydrophobic TRB CDR3s than CXCR3-negative ones.

Through 5' RACE with UMI labels, the TRB cDNA libraries were prepared. Reprocessing the 5' RACE reads, TCRdb reports a single entry for every CDR3 protein and omits DNA. The sample has about 98,000 distinct CDR3 sequences; the top ten hold about 1%. Their antigens are not known. Sequenced sample: naive CXCR3+ CD8+ T cells from blood. The subset was: CD45RO-CCR7+CD27+CD95- naive CD8+ T cells expressing CXCR3 (TNR3+). These receptor sequences come from a human donor in good health. Some clones in this sample may be carry-over from other donors' samples.

The J gene is TRBJ2-1, the V gene TRBV21-1; absent DNA, TCRdb's TRBD1 call cannot be checked. TRBV21-1 has pseudogene status. This CDR3 comprises 16 residues. CDR3: CASSKELGQIFNEQFF.

The V gene is TRBV7-9, the J gene TRBJ2-7. Germline V gene sequence: CDR1 SEHNR, CDR2 FQNEAQ (reference sequence). This CDR3 comprises 14 residues. The chain's CDR3 is CASSRVNRSYEQYF.

The chain couples TRBV7-3 to TRBJ2-2. The CDR3 length is 13 residues. Germline-derived CDR1 and CDR2 are SGHTA and FQGTGA. The CDR3 sequence: CASSPYESGELFF.

The chain carries TRBV29-1 and TRBJ1-2; lacking DNA, the TRBD1 call made by TCRdb goes unchecked. The CDR3 is 17 residues long. Germline lookup yields CDR1 SQVTM and CDR2 ANQGSEA. The CDR3 region is CSVENGTAPTTNYGYTF.